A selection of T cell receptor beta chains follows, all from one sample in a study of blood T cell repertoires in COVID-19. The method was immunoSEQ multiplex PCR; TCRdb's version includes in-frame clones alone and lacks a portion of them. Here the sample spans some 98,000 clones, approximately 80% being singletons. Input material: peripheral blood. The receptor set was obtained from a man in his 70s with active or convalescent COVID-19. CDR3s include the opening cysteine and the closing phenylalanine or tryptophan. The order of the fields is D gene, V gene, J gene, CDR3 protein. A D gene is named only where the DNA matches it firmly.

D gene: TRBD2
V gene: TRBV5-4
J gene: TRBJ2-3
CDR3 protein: CASSELAGFPTQYF

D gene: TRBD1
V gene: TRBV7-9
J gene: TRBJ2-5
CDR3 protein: CASSRDSRAKETQYF

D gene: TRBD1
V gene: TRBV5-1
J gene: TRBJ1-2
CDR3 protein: CASSLASGQVYGYTF

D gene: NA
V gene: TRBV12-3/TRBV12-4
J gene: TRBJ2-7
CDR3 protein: CASSTRGFEQYF

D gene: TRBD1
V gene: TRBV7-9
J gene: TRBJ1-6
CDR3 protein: CASSLADRGREPLHF

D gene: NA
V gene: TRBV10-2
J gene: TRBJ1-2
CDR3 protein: CASSEKGRGKYGYTF

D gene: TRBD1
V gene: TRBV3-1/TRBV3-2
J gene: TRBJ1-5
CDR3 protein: CASSHAGQGNQPQHF

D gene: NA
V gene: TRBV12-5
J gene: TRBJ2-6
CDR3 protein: CASGVAGGAAGANVLTF

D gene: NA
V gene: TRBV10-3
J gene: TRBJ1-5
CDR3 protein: CAISGQGLPNQPQHF

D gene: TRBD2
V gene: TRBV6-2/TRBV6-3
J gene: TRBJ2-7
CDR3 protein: CASSYSGGRGVEQYF

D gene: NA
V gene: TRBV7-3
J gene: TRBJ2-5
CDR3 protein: CASSLRGRKETQYF

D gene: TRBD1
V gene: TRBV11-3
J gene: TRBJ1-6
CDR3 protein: CASSSAGQGYNSPLHF

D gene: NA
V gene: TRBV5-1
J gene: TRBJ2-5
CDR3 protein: CASSLVGSGGETQYF

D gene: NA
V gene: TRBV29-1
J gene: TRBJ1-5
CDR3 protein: CSVVAEGNQPQHF

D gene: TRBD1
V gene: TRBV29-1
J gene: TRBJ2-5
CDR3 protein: CSGGTGDLETQYF

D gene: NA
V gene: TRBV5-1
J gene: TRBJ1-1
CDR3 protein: CASSSTVNTEAFF